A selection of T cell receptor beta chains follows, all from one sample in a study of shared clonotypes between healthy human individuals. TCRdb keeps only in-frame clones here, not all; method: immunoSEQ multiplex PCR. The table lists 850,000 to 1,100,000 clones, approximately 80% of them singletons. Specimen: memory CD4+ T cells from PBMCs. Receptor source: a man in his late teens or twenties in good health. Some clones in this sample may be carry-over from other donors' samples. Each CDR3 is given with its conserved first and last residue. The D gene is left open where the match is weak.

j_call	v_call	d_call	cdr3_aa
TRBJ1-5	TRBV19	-	CASTDRINQPQHF
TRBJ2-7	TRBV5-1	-	CASSWVGTRGSYEQYF
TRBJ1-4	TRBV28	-	CASRPRQLTNEKLFF
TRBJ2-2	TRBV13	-	CASTRSPGELFF
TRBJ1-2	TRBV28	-	CASSQLLGGYTF
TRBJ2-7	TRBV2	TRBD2	CARPSGLAYEQYF
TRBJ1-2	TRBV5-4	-	CASSIQTGNYGYTF
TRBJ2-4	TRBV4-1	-	CASSQAISGANDIQYF
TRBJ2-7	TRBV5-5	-	CASSLGRVYEQYF
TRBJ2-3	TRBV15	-	CATSRDAPGADTQYF
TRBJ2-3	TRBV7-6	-	CASSPRDTTDTQYF
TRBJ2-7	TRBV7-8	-	CASSLLGVSTYEQYF
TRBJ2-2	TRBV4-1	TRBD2	CASSQHSPSGSVTGELFF
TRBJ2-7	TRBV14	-	CASSQDGQGLLNEQYF
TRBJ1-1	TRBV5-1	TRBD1	CASSVQTGAPEAFF
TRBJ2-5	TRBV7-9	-	CASSLGPYGETQYF
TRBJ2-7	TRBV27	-	CASVNGYEQYF
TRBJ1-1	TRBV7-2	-	CASSLGVMNTEAFF
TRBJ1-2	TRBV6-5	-	CASSYSVGHNYGYTF
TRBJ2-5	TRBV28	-	CASRTSWGEQETQYF
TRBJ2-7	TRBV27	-	CASRSFGEQYF
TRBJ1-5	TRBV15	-	CATSRGGDQPQHF
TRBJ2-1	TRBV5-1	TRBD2	CASSMPGGRTNNEQFF
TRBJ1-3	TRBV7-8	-	CASSFSGGGNTIYF
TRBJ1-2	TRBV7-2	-	CASSPPWFGYTF
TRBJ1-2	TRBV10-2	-	CASSESGAGGYTF
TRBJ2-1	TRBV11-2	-	CASSPYAHEQFF
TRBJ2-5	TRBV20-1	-	CSARGKETQYF
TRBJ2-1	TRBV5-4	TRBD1	CASSLYRGSGEQFF
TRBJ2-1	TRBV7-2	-	CASSPRAGSYNEQFF
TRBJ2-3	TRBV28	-	CASSLVTDTQYF
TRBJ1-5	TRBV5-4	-	CASSCGRIGPLYSNQPQHF
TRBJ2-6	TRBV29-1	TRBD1	CSVEGTGTSGANVLTF
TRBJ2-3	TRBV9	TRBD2	CASSPQRERSTQYF
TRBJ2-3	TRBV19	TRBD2	CASSLGTSGSTDTQYF
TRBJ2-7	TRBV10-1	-	CASSLDGWDEQYF
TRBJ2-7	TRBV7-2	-	CASSLSGSYEQYF
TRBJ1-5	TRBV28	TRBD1	CASSLIGTVNQPQHF
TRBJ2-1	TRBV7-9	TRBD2	CASIERETGNNEQFF
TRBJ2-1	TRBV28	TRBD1	CASSLLFRGNRGNEQFF
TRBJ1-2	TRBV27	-	CASSLSNTAYGYTF